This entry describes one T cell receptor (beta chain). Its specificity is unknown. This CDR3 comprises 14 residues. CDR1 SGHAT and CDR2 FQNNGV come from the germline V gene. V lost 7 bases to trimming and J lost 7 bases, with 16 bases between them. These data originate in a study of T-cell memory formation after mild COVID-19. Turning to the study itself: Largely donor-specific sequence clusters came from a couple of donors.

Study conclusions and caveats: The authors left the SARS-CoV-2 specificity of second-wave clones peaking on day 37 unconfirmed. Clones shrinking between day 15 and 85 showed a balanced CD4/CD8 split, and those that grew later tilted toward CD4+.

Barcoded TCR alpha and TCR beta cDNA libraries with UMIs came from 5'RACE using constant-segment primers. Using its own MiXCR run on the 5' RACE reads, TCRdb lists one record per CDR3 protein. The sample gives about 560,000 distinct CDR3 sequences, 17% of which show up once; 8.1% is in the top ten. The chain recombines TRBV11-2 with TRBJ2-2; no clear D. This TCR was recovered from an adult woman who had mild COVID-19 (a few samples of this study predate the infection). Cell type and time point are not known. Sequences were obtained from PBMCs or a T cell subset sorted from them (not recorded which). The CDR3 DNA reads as TGTGCCAGCACCACTCCTCTGGCAGACGGGGAGCTGTTTTTT. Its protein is CASTTPLADGELFF.